This T cell receptor beta chain was captured by sequencing in a study of blood T cell repertoires in COVID-19. Across the study: Spain, Italy and the United States supplied samples that represented acute and convalescent COVID-19.

V shed 1 base and J 4 bases; nucleotides not matched to a gene: 12. Germline V gene data show CDR1 as SGHDN and CDR2 as FVKESK. The CDR3 totals 17 residues. Authors' data handling: Amplifying reference gene primers gave estimates of nucleated cell counts. TCRdb's table, derived via immunoSEQ multiplex PCR, lists solely in-frame clones and lacks some. V and J calls and clone size are copied from that table; D and trimming were computed from the DNA. Among under 80,000 clones, roughly 85% were seen once, and the ten largest hold around 30%. This sequence joins TRBV14 and TRBJ1-2; TRBD1 matches 7 bases. The sequenced material came from peripheral blood. The sequence came from a human donor in a cohort sampled during active COVID-19. The CDR3, as DNA: TGTGCCAGCAGCCAAGCCCACCGGAGGGGGCAAGGCTATGGCTACACCTTC. As protein: CASSQAHRRGQGYGYTF. Filled out from reference TRBV14 and TRBJ1-2, the complete variable domain reads EAGVTQFPSHSVIEKGQTVTLRCDPISGHDNLYWYRRVMGKEIKFLLHFVKESKQDESGMPNNRFLAERTGGTYSTLKVQPAELEDSGVYFCASSQAHRRGQGYGYTFGSGTRLTVV.